These T cell receptor beta chains were read from a single sample in a study of OX40 agonist ivuxolimab in advanced cancers. TCRdb's table, derived via immunoSEQ multiplex PCR, lists solely in-frame clones and lacks some. Of more than 85,000 clones listed, less than 95% were seen once; the top ten hold 0.31%. The specimen comprised CD4+ or CD8+ T cells sorted from blood, sampled in a trial of the OX40 agonist ivuxolimab. The receptor source for this set is an adult with an advanced solid tumor such as melanoma, head and neck, liver or kidney cancer. The CDR3 runs from the conserved cysteine through the conserved F or W. The D gene is left open where the match is weak. Some rows have no size entry. The others give once, few or many, or a class for an expanded clone.

V gene	D gene	J gene	clone size	CDR3 DNA	CDR3 protein
TRBV7-9	-	TRBJ2-3	-	TGTGCCAGCAGCTTAGGATTGTCTAGCGAGTTTACAGATACGCAGTATTTT	CASSLGLSSEFTDTQYF
TRBV28	-	TRBJ1-2	few	TGTGCCAGCAGTTTTGCCGGGGGGAAGCAATATGGCTACACCTTC	CASSFAGGKQYGYTF
TRBV28	-	TRBJ1-4	-	TGTGCCAGCACCGTAGGAGGGGGGAGTGAAAAACTGTTTTTT	CASTVGGGSEKLFF
TRBV5-1	-	TRBJ2-2	few	TGCGCCAGCAGCTTGTTGAGGGTGAACACCGGGGAGCTGTTTTTT	CASSLLRVNTGELFF
TRBV30	-	TRBJ1-1	-	TGTGCCTGGCGAACATGGGGCCGGGGAGCCACTGAAGCTTTCTTT	CAWRTWGRGATEAFF
TRBV5-1	TRBD1	TRBJ2-7	-	TGCGCCAGCAGCTTGGTCTCTGGGACAGGGGCCTACGAGCAGTACTTC	CASSLVSGTGAYEQYF
TRBV10-3	TRBD2	TRBJ2-1	-	TGTGCCACCAATAGCGGGGGCCTCAATGAGCAGTTCTTC	CATNSGGLNEQFF
TRBV28	-	TRBJ2-7	-	TGTGCCAGCAGTCCCCCTTCTAGGTCCTACGAGCAGTACTTC	CASSPPSRSYEQYF
TRBV11-2	-	TRBJ2-1	-	TGTGCCAGCAGCTTAGATCGAGAGACCTACAATGAGCAGTTCTTC	CASSLDRETYNEQFF
TRBV2	TRBD2	TRBJ2-5	-	TGTGCCAGCAGTGTAGGACTAGCGGGAGGGGGTGAGACCCAGTACTTC	CASSVGLAGGGETQYF
TRBV5-1	-	TRBJ2-7	few	TGCGCCAGCAGCTTGAGGACAGCCTCCCCCTACGAGCAGTACTTC	CASSLRTASPYEQYF
TRBV7-2	-	TRBJ2-3	-	TGTGCCAGCAGCCCCTTCAGCACAGATACGCAGTATTTT	CASSPFSTDTQYF
TRBV7-2	-	TRBJ2-4	-	TGTGCCAGCAGCTTAGGGGGCTATTTAGCCAAAAACATTCAGTACTTC	CASSLGGYLAKNIQYF
TRBV5-4	-	TRBJ2-7	-	TGTGCCAGCAGCTTGGTCCAACAGAATTACGAGCAGTACTTC	CASSLVQQNYEQYF
TRBV4-2	-	TRBJ2-3	-	TGTGCCAGCAGCCAAGATGGAGGCAGCGTCCCAACAGATACGCAGTATTTT	CASSQDGGSVPTDTQYF
TRBV6-1	TRBD1	TRBJ2-7	-	TGTGCCAGCAGTGCCGGACAGGAGTTCTACGAGCAGTACTTC	CASSAGQEFYEQYF
TRBV4-1	-	TRBJ2-3	-	TGCGCCAGCAGCCAAGTAGCAGGGGGCACAGATACGCAGTATTTT	CASSQVAGGTDTQYF
TRBV7-8	-	TRBJ1-1	-	TGTGCCAGCAGCTTAGCCGGTCACACTGAAGCTTTCTTT	CASSLAGHTEAFF
TRBV6-5	TRBD2	TRBJ2-3	-	TGTGCCTCCAGAGCGGGAGAGGTCACAGATACGCAGTATTTT	CASRAGEVTDTQYF
TRBV19	-	TRBJ2-4	-	TGTGCCAGTAGACCCGGATCTTTTCGTGAGATCGGGGACATTCAGTACTTC	CASRPGSFREIGDIQYF
TRBV28	-	TRBJ2-5	-	TGTGCCAGCAGTTTAAACCAAGAGACCCAGTACTTC	CASSLNQETQYF
TRBV5-1	-	TRBJ2-2	-	TGCGCCAGCAGCTTGGGGACGACACCGCTGAACACCGGGGAGCTGTTTTTT	CASSLGTTPLNTGELFF
TRBV15	-	TRBJ2-1	-	TGTGCCACCAGCAGCCACTACAATGAGCAGTTCTTC	CATSSHYNEQFF